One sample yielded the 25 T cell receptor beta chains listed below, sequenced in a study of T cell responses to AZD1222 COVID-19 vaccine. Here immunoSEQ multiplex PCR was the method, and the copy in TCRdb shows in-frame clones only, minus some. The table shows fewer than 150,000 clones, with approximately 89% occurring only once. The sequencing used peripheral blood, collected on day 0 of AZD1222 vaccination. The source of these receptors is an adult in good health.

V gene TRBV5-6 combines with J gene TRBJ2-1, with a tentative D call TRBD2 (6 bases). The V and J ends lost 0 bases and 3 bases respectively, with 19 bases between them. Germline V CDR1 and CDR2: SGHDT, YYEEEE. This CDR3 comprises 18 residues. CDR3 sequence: CASSLAGSGVHFYNEQFF. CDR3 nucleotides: TGTGCCAGCAGCTTGGCCGGATCGGGAGTGCACTTCTACAATGAGCAGTTCTTC.

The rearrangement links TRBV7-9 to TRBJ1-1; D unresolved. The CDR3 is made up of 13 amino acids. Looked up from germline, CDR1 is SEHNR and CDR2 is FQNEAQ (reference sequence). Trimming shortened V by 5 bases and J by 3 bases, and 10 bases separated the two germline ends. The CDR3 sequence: CASSQTQYTEAFF. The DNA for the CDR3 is TGTGCCAGCAGCCAGACACAGTACACTGAAGCTTTCTTT.

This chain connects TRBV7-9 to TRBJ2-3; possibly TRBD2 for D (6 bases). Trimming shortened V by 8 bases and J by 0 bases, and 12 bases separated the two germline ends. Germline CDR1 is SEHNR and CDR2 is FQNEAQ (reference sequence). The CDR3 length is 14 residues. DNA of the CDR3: TGTGCCAGCGTGTGGGACTCAAGCACAGATACGCAGTATTTT. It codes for CASVWDSSTDTQYF.

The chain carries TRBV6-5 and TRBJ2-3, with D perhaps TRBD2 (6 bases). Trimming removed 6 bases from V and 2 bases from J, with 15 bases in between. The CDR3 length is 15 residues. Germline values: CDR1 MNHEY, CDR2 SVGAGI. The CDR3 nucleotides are TGTGCCAGCAGACAACGGGGGTCCTACACAGATACGCAGTATTTT. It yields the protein CASRQRGSYTDTQYF.

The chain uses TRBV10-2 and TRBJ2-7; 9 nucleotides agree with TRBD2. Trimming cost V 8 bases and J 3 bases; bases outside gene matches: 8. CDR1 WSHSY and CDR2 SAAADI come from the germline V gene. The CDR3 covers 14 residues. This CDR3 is CASYSGGPNYEQYF. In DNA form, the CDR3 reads TGCGCCAGCTATAGCGGGGGCCCAAACTACGAGCAGTACTTC.

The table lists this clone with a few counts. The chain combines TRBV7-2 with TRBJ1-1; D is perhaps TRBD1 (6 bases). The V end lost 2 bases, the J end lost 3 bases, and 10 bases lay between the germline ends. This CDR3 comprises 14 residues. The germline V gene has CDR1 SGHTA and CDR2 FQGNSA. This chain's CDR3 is CASSLFEGDTEAFF. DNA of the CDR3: TGTGCCAGCAGCTTATTTGAGGGGGACACTGAAGCTTTCTTT. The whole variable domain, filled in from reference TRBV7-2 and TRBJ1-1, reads GAGVSQSPSNKVTEKGKDVELRCDPISGHTALYWYRQSLGQGLEFLIYFQGNSAPDKSGLPSDRFSAERTGGSVSTLTIQRTQQEDSAVYLCASSLFEGDTEAFFGQGTRLTVV.

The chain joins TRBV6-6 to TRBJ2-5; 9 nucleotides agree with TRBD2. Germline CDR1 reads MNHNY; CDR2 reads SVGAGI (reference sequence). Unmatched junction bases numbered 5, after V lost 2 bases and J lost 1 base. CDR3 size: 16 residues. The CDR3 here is CASSYPSGIPQETQYF. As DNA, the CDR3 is TGTGCCAGCAGTTACCCTAGCGGGATTCCCCAAGAGACCCAGTACTTC.

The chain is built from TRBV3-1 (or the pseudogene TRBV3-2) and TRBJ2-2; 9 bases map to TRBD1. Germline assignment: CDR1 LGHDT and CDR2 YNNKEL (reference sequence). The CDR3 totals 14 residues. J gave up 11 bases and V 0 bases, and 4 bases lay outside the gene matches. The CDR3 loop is CASSQDWGQGELFF. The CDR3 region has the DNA TGTGCCAGCAGCCAAGACTGGGGACAGGGCGAGCTGTTTTTT.

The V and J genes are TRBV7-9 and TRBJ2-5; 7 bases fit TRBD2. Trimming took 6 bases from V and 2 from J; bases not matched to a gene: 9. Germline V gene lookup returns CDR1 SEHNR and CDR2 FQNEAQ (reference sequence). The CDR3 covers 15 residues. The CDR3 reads CASSYSGDPQETQYF. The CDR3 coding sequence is TGTGCCAGCAGTTACAGCGGGGACCCACAAGAGACCCAGTACTTC. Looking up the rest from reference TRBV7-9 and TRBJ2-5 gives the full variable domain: DTGVSQNPRHKITKRGQNVTFRCDPISEHNRLYWYRQTLGQGPEFLTYFQNEAQLEKSRLLSDRFSAERPKGSFSTLEIQRTEQGDSAMYLCASSYSGDPQETQYFGPGTRLLVL.

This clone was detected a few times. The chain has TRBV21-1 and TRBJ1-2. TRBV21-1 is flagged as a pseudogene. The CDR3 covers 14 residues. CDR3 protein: CASSRGEGSYGYTF. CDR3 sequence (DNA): TGTGCCAGCAGCCGGGGGGAAGGGTCTTATGGCTACACCTTC.

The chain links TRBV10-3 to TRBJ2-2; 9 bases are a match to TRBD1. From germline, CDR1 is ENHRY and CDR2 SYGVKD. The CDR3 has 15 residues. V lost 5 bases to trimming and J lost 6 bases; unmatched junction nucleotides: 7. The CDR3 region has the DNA TGTGCCATCAGTTCCGGGACAGGGAATCCCGGGGAGCTGTTTTTT. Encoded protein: CAISSGTGNPGELFF.

The CDR3 sequence is CASRSGTGTSNTGELFF. CDR3 sequence (DNA): TGTGCCAGCAGATCGGGGACCGGGACTAGCAACACCGGGGAGCTGTTTTTT. The genes are TRBV2 and TRBJ2-2, with 9 bases matching TRBD2. The CDR3 runs 17 residues. CDR1 SNHLY and CDR2 FYNNEI come from the germline V gene. With 6 bases clipped from V and 2 bases from J, the junction kept 10 bases outside the gene matches. Filled out from reference TRBV2 and TRBJ2-2, the complete variable domain reads EPEVTQTPSHQVTQMGQEVILRCVPISNHLYFYWYRQILGQKVEFLVSFYNNEISEKSEIFDDQFSVERPDGSNFTLKIRSTKLEDSAMYFCASRSGTGTSNTGELFFGEGSRLTVL.

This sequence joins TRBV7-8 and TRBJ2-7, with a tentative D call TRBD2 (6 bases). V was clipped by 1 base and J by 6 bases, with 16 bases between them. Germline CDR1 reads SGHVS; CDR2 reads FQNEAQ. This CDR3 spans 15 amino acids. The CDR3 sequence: CASSLELAGGSEQYF. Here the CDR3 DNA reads TGTGCCAGCAGCTTAGAGCTGGCTGGGGGGTCCGAGCAGTACTTC.

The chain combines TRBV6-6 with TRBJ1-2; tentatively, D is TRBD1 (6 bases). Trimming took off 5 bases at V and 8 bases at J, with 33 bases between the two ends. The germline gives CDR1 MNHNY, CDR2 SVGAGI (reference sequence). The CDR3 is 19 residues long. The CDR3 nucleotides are TGTGCCAGCAGTCCTAGTAGGATGGGACAACGTCGGGATGGTGTGGGCTACACCTTC. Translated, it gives CASSPSRMGQRRDGVGYTF.

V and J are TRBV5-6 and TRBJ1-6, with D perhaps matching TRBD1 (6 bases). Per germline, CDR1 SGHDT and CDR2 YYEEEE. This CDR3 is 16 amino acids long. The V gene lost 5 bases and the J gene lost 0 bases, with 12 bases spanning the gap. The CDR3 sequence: CASSPTGSSYNSPLHF. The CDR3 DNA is TGTGCCAGCAGTCCTACAGGGAGCTCCTATAATTCACCCCTCCACTTT.

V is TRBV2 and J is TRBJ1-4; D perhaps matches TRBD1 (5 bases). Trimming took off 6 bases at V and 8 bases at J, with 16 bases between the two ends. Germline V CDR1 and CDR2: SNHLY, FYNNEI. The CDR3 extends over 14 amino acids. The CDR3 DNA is TGTGCCAGCAGGGGGGACCGCTCAGGGGAAAAACTGTTTTTT. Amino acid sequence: CASRGDRSGEKLFF.

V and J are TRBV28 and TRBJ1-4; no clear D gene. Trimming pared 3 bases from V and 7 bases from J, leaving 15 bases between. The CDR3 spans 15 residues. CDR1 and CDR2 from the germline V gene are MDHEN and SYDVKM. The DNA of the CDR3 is TGTGCCAGCAGTTTCGTAGGAGGTCTCCCTGAAAAACTGTTTTTT. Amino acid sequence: CASSFVGGLPEKLFF.

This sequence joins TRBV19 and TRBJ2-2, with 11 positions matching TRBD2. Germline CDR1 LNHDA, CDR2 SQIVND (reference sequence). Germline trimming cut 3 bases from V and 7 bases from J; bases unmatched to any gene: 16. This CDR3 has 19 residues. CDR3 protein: CASSMPQGRLAGRGGELFF. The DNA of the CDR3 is TGTGCCAGTAGTATGCCCCAAGGAAGACTAGCGGGAAGGGGCGGGGAGCTGTTTTTT.

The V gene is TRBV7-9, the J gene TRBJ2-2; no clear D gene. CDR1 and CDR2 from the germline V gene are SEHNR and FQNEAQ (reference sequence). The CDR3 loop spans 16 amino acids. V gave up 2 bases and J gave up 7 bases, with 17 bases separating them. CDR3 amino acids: CASSLTETTTHGELFF. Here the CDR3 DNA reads TGTGCCAGCAGCTTAACGGAGACCACGACCCACGGGGAGCTGTTTTTT.

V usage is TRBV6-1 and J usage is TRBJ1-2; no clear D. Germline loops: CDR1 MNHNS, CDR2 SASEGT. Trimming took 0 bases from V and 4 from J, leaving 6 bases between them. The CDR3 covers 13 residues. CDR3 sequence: CASSEAISYGYTF. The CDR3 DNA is TGTGCCAGCAGTGAAGCGATTAGCTATGGCTACACCTTC.

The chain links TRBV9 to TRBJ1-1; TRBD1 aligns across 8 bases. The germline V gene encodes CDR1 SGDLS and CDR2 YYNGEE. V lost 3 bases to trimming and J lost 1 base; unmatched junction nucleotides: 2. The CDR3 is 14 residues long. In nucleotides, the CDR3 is TGTGCCAGCAGCGACGGACAGGGGAACACTGAAGCTTTCTTT. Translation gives CASSDGQGNTEAFF.

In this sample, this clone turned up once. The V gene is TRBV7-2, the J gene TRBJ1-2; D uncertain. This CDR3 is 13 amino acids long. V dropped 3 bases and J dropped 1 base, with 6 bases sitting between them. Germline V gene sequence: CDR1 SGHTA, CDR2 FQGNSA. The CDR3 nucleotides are TGTGCCAGCAGCTTTTCCAATAACTATGGCTACACCTTC. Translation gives CASSFSNNYGYTF.

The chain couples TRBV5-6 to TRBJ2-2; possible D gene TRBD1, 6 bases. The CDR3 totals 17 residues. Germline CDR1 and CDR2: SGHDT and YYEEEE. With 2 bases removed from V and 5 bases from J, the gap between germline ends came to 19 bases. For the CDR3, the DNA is TGTGCCAGCAGCTTAGGGATAAACAGGGTCCGGACCGGGGAGCTGTTTTTT. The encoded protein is CASSLGINRVRTGELFF.

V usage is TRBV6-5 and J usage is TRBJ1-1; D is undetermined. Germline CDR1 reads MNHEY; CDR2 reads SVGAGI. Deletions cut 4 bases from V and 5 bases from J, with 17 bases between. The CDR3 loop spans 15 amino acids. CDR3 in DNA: TGTGCCAGCAGTTCCGCGCGGGCAGGTAGGACTGAAGCTTTCTTT. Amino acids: CASSSARAGRTEAFF.

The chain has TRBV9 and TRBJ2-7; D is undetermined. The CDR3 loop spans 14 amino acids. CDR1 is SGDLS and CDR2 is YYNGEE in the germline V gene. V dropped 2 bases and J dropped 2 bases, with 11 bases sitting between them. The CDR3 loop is CASSVSNRAYEQYF. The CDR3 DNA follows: TGTGCCAGCAGCGTTTCAAACAGAGCCTACGAGCAGTACTTC. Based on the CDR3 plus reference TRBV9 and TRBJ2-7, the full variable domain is DSGVTQTPKHLITATGQRVTLRCSPRSGDLSVYWYQQSLDQGLQFLIQYYNGEERAKGNILERFSAQQFPDLHSELNLSSLELGDSALYFCASSVSNRAYEQYFGPGTRLTVT.